The 29 T cell receptor beta chains below come from one sample, sequenced in a study of CD8 T cells in Susac syndrome (dated by TCRdb to between 2018 and 2021). Library construction relied on the immunoSEQ multiplex PCR assay. RNA was extracted using the RNeasy kit, and roughly 0.5 to 1 ug of the RNA was reverse transcribed with random hexamers. TCRdb reprocessing: public reads trimmed at Q25 with fastp, clones called with MiXCR, in-frame beta chains kept. Under each unique CDR3 protein, matching rows form one entry showing the most common genes and DNA. The sample table holds under 85,000 distinct CDR3 sequences, of which approximately 93% were seen once. Around 0.94% of the sample is held by the ten biggest clonotypes. The sample comprised CD8+ T cells from PBMCs. These receptors came from a human donor with Susac syndrome.

The rearrangement uses TRBV15 and TRBJ2-7; 9 nucleotides match TRBD2. Germline V lookup: CDR1 LNHNV, CDR2 YYDKDF (reference sequence). The CDR3 runs 14 residues. V shed 8 bases and J 5 bases; nucleotides not matched to a gene: 10. As DNA, the CDR3 is TGTGCCACCTTTAGCGGGAGTGGAAAGAACGAGCAGTACTTC. This sequence encodes CATFSGSGKNEQYF.

This sequence joins TRBV19 and TRBJ1-2, with 9 bases that match TRBD1. CDR3 length: 13 residues. Unmatched junction bases numbered 8, after V lost 8 bases and J lost 7 bases. From germline, CDR1 is LNHDA and CDR2 SQIVND (reference sequence). This CDR3 is CASGDRGELGYTF. In DNA, the CDR3 is TGTGCCAGTGGTGACAGGGGGGAACTTGGCTACACCTTC.

V usage is TRBV7-9 and J usage is TRBJ2-4, with 8 positions matching TRBD1. The trim removed 4 bases at V and 0 bases at J, leaving 2 bases unmatched. The V gene's germline CDR1 is SEHNR and CDR2 FQNEAQ (reference sequence). This CDR3 is built from 15 residues. As DNA, the CDR3 is TGTGCCAGCAGCTCGACAGGGGTAGCCAAAAACATTCAGTACTTC. Its protein product is CASSSTGVAKNIQYF.

CDR3 nucleotide sequence: TGTGCCAGCAGTGACAACTGGGGAGATGAGCAGTTCTTC. It is translated as CASSDNWGDEQFF. The rearrangement links TRBV2 to TRBJ2-1, with a possible D match to TRBD2 (5 bases). CDR3 length: 13 amino acids. Between the trimmed V and J ends, which lost 3 bases and 8 bases, there was a span of 11 bases. Germline V gene lookup returns CDR1 SNHLY and CDR2 FYNNEI.

V is TRBV29-1 and J is TRBJ2-7; no reliable D call. The CDR3 spans 11 residues. Trimming shortened V by 6 bases and J by 3 bases, and 9 bases separated the two germline ends. The germline gives CDR1 SQVTM, CDR2 ANQGSEA. The CDR3 protein is CSVVDNYEQYF. CDR3 DNA: TGCAGCGTCGTCGACAACTACGAGCAGTACTTC.

The chain joins TRBV12-3 or TRBV12-4 to TRBJ1-3; maybe TRBD1 (5 bases). This CDR3 region has 11 residues. The CDR3, as DNA: TGTGTGGTGGGGGCTGGAAACACCATATATTTT. It yields the protein CVVGAGNTIYF.

The V call is TRBV2, the J call TRBJ1-2; TRBD1 is a possible D gene (6 bases). Trimming left V 6 bases short and J 4 bases short, with 15 bases between. There are 14 residues in the CDR3. The germline gives CDR1 SNHLY, CDR2 FYNNEI. The DNA for the CDR3 is TGTGCCAGCAGCTCTTCGGACAGCATCTATGGCTACACCTTC. Translated: CASSSSDSIYGYTF.

J is TRBJ1-2 and V is TRBV19; D possibly corresponds to TRBD1 (6 bases). The CDR3 runs 15 residues. Germline CDR1 LNHDA, CDR2 SQIVND (reference sequence). V was shortened by 2 bases and J by 0 bases, with 10 bases between the two germline ends. CDR3 nucleotides: TGTGCCAGTAGTATACGGACAGATTCTAACTATGGCTACACCTTC. This encodes CASSIRTDSNYGYTF.

The chain combines TRBV13 with TRBJ1-2; weak D call: TRBD1 (6 bases). Germline V lookup: CDR1 PRHDT, CDR2 FYEKMQ (reference sequence). The CDR3 spans 15 residues. Trimming pared 7 bases from V and 3 bases from J, leaving 18 bases between. The DNA for the CDR3 is TGTGCCAGCAACCTATCACAGGGTCGACACTATGGCTACACCTTC. It yields the protein CASNLSQGRHYGYTF.

V and J are TRBV29-1 and TRBJ1-2, with D maybe TRBD1 (6 bases). The germline V gene has CDR1 SQVTM and CDR2 ANQGSEA. The V end was cut by 6 bases, the J end by 4 bases, with 12 bases between. This CDR3 has 12 residues. CDR3 bases: TGCAGCGTAATGAGGGGGGGCTATGGCTACACCTTC. It is translated as CSVMRGGYGYTF.

The chain recombines TRBV7-9 with TRBJ1-1, with D hard to call. The germline V gene encodes CDR1 SEHNR and CDR2 FQNEAQ (reference sequence). The CDR3 is made up of 13 amino acids. The V gene lost 4 bases and the J gene lost 0 bases, with 6 bases spanning the gap. In DNA form, the CDR3 reads TGTGCCAGCAGCTCAGCGGTGAACACTGAAGCTTTCTTT. Translation: CASSSAVNTEAFF.

The genes are TRBV7-9 and TRBJ2-4; 8 bases line up with TRBD1. This CDR3 region has 17 residues. Germline V gene lookup returns CDR1 SEHNR and CDR2 FQNEAQ (reference sequence). J lost 0 bases, V lost 5 bases, and 9 bases had no gene match. In DNA form, the CDR3 reads TGTGCCAGCAGCCTTCCCGGGACAGGAGTAGCCAAAAACATTCAGTACTTC. This codes for CASSLPGTGVAKNIQYF.

The rearrangement links TRBV3-1 to TRBJ2-7; weak D call: TRBD2 (6 bases). This CDR3 has 14 amino acids. Trimming shortened V by 2 bases and J by 2 bases, and 10 bases separated the two germline ends. CDR1 LGHDT and CDR2 YNNKEL come from the germline V gene (reference sequence). CDR3: CASSQRGLPYEQYF. The CDR3 nucleotides read TGTGCCAGCAGCCAACGGGGGTTGCCCTACGAGCAGTACTTC.

The V and J genes are TRBV7-9 and TRBJ2-7; D is possibly TRBD1 (5 bases). Germline V CDR1 and CDR2: SEHNR, FQNEAQ (reference sequence). The V end was cut by 8 bases, the J end by 2 bases, with 19 bases between. The CDR3 has 15 amino acids. The CDR3 bases are TGTGCCAGCGGCGCCTCAGGTGGCAGGGCCTACGAGCAGTACTTC. Protein sequence: CASGASGGRAYEQYF.

The V and J genes are TRBV30 and TRBJ1-3; D remains unclear. V lost 4 bases and J lost 0, with 4 bases in between. Germline-derived CDR1 and CDR2 are GTSNPN and SVGIG (reference sequence). The CDR3 consists of 12 residues. CDR3 region: CAWKRSGNTIYF. CDR3 nucleotides: TGTGCCTGGAAACGCTCTGGAAACACCATATATTTT.

The gene calls are TRBV30 and TRBJ2-7, with 9 bases matching TRBD1. Germline loops: CDR1 GTSNPN, CDR2 SVGIG (reference sequence). Trimming cost V 4 bases and J 5 bases; bases outside gene matches: 9. The CDR3 loop spans 14 amino acids. DNA for the CDR3: TGTGCCTGGACCTCAGGGACAGGGCCCCACGAGCAGTACTTC. Translated, it gives CAWTSGTGPHEQYF.

The chain joins TRBV12-3 or TRBV12-4 to TRBJ1-4; 7 positions agree with TRBD1. The CDR3 length is 14 residues. J gave up 3 bases and V 3 bases, and 1 base lay outside the gene matches. This chain's CDR3 is CASSFGTANEKLFF. The CDR3, as DNA: TGTGCCAGCAGTTTTGGGACAGCTAATGAAAAACTGTTTTTT.

The J gene is TRBJ2-7, the V gene TRBV19; D possibly corresponds to TRBD2 (6 bases). There are 14 residues in the CDR3. Germline V gene sequence: CDR1 LNHDA, CDR2 SQIVND (reference sequence). Trimming removed 1 base at V and 3 bases at J, with 10 bases between. The CDR3 nucleotides read TGTGCCAGTAGTATAGCGCGCGGGGTCTACGAGCAGTACTTC. Residues: CASSIARGVYEQYF.

The V gene is TRBV15, the J gene TRBJ2-1; D perhaps matches TRBD2 (6 bases). Trimming pared 9 bases from V and 1 base from J, leaving 25 bases between. The CDR3 runs to 18 residues. The germline V gene encodes CDR1 LNHNV and CDR2 YYDKDF (reference sequence). The CDR3 protein is CATQRRALSISSYNEQFF. CDR3 coding DNA: TGTGCCACTCAGCGGAGGGCGCTTAGCATTTCATCCTACAATGAGCAGTTCTTC.

The CDR3 nucleotides are TGTGCCAGCCGTCGACCGGCTAGCGGGAACAATGAGCAGTTCTTC. Its protein is CASRRPASGNNEQFF. This chain joins TRBV19 and TRBJ2-1, with 9 positions matching TRBD2. The CDR3 contains 15 residues. The germline V gene has CDR1 LNHDA and CDR2 SQIVND (reference sequence). The junction had 11 bases not matched to a gene; V was cut back by 9 bases and J by 5 bases.

This chain joins TRBV28 and TRBJ2-7; TRBD2 aligns across 7 bases. Germline V gene lookup returns CDR1 MDHEN and CDR2 SYDVKM. This CDR3 spans 14 amino acids. J lost 3 bases, V lost 3 bases, and 5 bases had no gene match. CDR3 residues: CASSFRGGSYEQYF. The CDR3 DNA reads TGTGCCAGCAGTTTTAGGGGCGGGAGCTACGAGCAGTACTTC.

V is TRBV5-1 and J is TRBJ2-2; 7 bases agree with TRBD1. This CDR3 has 15 amino acids. Germline CDR1 SGHRS, CDR2 YFSETQ. V shed 2 bases, J shed 3 bases, and the junction held 4 bases outside the gene matches. The CDR3 nucleotides are TGCGCCAGCAGCTTACAGGGGTACGACACCGGGGAGCTGTTTTTT. Protein: CASSLQGYDTGELFF.

The V call is TRBV15, the J call TRBJ2-5; D perhaps matches TRBD1 (6 bases). Germline lookup yields CDR1 LNHNV and CDR2 YYDKDF (reference sequence). The CDR3 has 13 amino acids. Between the trimmed V and J ends, which lost 9 bases and 5 bases, there was a span of 16 bases. The CDR3 loop is CATSDRRSETQYF. The CDR3 DNA reads TGTGCCACTTCAGACAGGAGGTCGGAGACCCAGTACTTC.

The CDR3 nucleotides read TGTGCCAGCTCACCCGGGACAGACTACGAGCAGTACTTC. Residues: CASSPGTDYEQYF. The chain couples TRBV18 to TRBJ2-7; TRBD1 matches at 7 bases. Germline lookup yields CDR1 KGHSH and CDR2 LQKENI. The CDR3 length is 13 residues. J gave up 3 bases and V 3 bases, and 2 bases lay outside the gene matches.

Remarks on this clonotype: One junction end does not reproduce the germline sequence, and a read error may be involved. CDR3 coding DNA: TGCGCCAGCAGCTTGAGTGGGACAGGGATCACTGAAGTTTTCTTT. This encodes CASSLSGTGITEVFF. V and J are TRBV5-1 and TRBJ1-1; 9 bases are a match to TRBD1. The CDR3 consists of 15 residues. CDR1 and CDR2 (germline): SGHRS, YFSETQ.

This rearrangement joins TRBV7-9 to TRBJ2-7, with D maybe TRBD2 (5 bases). Trimming stripped 5 bases from V and 7 bases from J, with 9 bases between. Germline assignment: CDR1 SEHNR and CDR2 FQNEAQ (reference sequence). The CDR3 length is 11 residues. The CDR3 loop reads CASSKEREQYF. CDR3 sequence (DNA): TGTGCCAGCAGCAAAGAGCGGGAGCAGTACTTC.

The chain combines TRBV29-1 with TRBJ1-2, with TRBD1 as a possible D gene (5 bases). The germline CDR1 and CDR2 sequences are SQVTM and ANQGSEA. V shed 4 bases and J shed 3 bases, with 12 bases lying between them. The CDR3 is made up of 13 amino acids. CDR3 nucleotides: TGCAGCGTTGGGAGAGGGACTGACTATGGCTACACCTTC. It codes for CSVGRGTDYGYTF.

In its sample, this clonotype was seen once. The V call is TRBV30, the J call TRBJ2-1; D not resolved. With 0 bases removed from V and 5 bases from J, the gap between germline ends came to 8 bases. This CDR3 is 13 amino acids long. Germline V gene lookup returns CDR1 GTSNPN and CDR2 SVGIG (reference sequence). In nucleotides, the CDR3 is TGTGCCTGGAGTGTTTCCAGCAACAATGAGCAGTTCTTC. Protein sequence: CAWSVSSNNEQFF. Supplemented by reference TRBV30 and TRBJ2-1, the full variable domain reads SQTIHQWPATLVQPVGSPLSLECTVEGTSNPNLYWYRQAAGRGLQLLFYSVGIGQISSEVPQNLSASRPQDRQFILSSKKLLLSDSGFYLCAWSVSSNNEQFFGPGTRLTVL.

The chain recombines TRBV13 with TRBJ2-6; D is ambiguous. Trimming stripped 6 bases from V and 0 bases from J, with 6 bases between. Germline V CDR1 and CDR2: PRHDT, FYEKMQ (reference sequence). This CDR3 has 14 amino acids. The CDR3: CASSFNSGANVLTF. The CDR3 DNA sequence: TGTGCCAGCAGTTTCAACTCTGGGGCCAACGTCCTGACTTTC. Full variable domain (remainder filled in from reference TRBV13 and TRBJ2-6): AAGVIQSPRHLIKEKRETATLKCYPIPRHDTVYWYQQGPGQDPQFLISFYEKMQSDKGSIPDRFSAQQFSDYHSELNMSSLELGDSALYFCASSFNSGANVLTFGAGSRLTVL.